This T cell receptor beta chain is from a study of cytomegalovirus exposure and HLA in healthy donors. With 60 Vbeta and 13 Jbeta primers, the PCR was carried out. Assay: immunoSEQ multiplex PCR; the TCRdb copy retains only in-frame clones and omits some. The sample consists of 150,000 to 200,000 clones, more than 60% of them appearing once. The sequence derives from a human donor in good health. The sample taken for sequencing was PBMCs.

The CDR3, as DNA: TGTGCCAGCAGCGTAGAGAGATGGTCTAGCCAGAAAGAGACCCAGTACTTC. This codes for CASSVERWSSQKETQYF. This chain links TRBV9 with TRBJ2-5; TRBD2 is a possible D gene (5 bases). Germline lookup yields CDR1 SGDLS and CDR2 YYNGEE. Trimming took off 0 bases at V and 3 bases at J, with 18 bases between the two ends. CDR3 length: 17 amino acids.